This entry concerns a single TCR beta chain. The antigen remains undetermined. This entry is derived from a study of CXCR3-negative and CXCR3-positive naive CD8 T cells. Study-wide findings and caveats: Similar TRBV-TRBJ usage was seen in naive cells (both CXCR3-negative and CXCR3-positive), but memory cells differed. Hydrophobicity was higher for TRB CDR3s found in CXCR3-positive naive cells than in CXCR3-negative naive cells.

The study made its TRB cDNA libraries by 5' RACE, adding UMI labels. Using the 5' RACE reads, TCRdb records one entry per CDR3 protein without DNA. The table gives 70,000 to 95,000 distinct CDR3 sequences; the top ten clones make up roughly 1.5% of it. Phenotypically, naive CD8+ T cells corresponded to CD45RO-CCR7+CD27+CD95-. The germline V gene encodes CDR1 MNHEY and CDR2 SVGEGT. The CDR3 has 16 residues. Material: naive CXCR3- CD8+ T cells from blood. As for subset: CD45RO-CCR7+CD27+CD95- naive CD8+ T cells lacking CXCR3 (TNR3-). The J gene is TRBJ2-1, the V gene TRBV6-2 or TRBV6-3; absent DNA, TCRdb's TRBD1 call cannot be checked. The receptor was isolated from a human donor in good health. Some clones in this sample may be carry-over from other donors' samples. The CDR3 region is CASSYFPGGCYNEQFF.